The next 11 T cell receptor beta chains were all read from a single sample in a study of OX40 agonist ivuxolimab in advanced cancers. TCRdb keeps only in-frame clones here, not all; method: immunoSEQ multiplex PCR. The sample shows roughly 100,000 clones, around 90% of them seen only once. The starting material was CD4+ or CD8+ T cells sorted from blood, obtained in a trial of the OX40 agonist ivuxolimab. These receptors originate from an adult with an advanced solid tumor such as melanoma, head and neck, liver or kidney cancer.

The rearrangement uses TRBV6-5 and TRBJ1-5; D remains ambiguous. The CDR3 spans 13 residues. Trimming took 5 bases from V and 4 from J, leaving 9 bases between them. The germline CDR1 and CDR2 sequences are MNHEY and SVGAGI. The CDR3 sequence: CASSMRWNQPQHF. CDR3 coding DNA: TGTGCCAGCAGTATGAGGTGGAATCAGCCCCAGCATTTT.

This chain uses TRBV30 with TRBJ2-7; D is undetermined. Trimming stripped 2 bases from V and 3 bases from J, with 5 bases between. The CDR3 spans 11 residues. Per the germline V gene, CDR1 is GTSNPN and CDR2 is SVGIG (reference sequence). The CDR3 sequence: CAWSYFYEQYF. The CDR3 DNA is TGTGCCTGGAGTTATTTCTACGAGCAGTACTTC.

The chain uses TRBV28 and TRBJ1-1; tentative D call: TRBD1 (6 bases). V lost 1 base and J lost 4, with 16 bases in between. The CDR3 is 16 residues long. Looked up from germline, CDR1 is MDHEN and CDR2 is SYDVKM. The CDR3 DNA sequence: TGTGCCAGCAGTTTATACTCTACAGGGTTCTTCACTGAAGCTTTCTTT. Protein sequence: CASSLYSTGFFTEAFF.

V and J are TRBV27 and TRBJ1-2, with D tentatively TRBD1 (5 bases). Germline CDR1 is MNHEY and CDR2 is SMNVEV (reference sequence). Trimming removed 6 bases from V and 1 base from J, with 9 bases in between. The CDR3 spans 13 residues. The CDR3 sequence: CASRAQVNYGYTF. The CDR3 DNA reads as TGTGCCAGCAGAGCACAGGTTAACTATGGCTACACCTTC.

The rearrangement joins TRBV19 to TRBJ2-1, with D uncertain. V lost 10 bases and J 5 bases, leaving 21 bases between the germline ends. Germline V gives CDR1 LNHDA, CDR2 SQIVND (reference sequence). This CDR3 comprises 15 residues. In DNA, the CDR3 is TGTGCCACCACCCCGAGGCGGCTAGGGAACAATGAGCAGTTCTTC. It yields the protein CATTPRRLGNNEQFF.

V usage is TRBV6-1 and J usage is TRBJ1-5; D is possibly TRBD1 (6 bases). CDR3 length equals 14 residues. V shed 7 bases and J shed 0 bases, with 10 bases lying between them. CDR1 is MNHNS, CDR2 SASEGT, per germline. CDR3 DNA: TGTGCCAGCACGGACAGTTTTAGCAATCAGCCCCAGCATTTT. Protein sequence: CASTDSFSNQPQHF.

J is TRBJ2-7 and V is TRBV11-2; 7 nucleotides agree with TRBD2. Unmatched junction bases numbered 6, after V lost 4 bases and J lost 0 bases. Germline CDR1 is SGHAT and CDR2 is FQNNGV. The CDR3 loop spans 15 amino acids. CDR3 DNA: TGTGCCAGCAGCTCGGTAGCGGGTAGCTCCTACGAGCAGTACTTC. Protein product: CASSSVAGSSYEQYF.

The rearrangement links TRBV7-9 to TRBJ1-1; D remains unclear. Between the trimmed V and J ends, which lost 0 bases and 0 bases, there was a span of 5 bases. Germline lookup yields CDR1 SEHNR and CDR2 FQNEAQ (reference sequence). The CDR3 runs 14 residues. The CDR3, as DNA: TGTGCCAGCAGCTTAGCCAGGATGAACACTGAAGCTTTCTTT. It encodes CASSLARMNTEAFF.

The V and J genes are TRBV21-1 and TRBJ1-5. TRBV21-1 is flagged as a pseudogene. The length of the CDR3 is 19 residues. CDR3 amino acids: CASSKVSDWRGPGNQPQHF. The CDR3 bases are TGTGCCAGCAGCAAAGTATCGGATTGGCGGGGGCCGGGCAATCAGCCCCAGCATTTT.

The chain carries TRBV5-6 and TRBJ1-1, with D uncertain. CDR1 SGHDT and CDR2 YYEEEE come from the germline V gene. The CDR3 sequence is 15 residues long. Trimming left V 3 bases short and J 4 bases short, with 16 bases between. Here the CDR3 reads CASSSDPAVRTEAFF. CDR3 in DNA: TGTGCCAGCAGCTCGGACCCAGCCGTTCGCACTGAAGCTTTCTTT.

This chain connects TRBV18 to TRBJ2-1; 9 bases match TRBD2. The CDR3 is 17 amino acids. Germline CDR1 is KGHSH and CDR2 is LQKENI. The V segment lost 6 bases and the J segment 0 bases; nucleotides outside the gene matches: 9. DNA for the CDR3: TGTGCCAGCTCCCCGGACAGCGGGGGGATCTCCTACAATGAGCAGTTCTTC. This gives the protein CASSPDSGGISYNEQFF.